One sample yielded the 6 T cell receptor beta chains listed below, sequenced in a study of early T cells in non-severe SARS-CoV-2 infection (dated by TCRdb to the early 2020s). Libraries were built with 5' RACE. This sample was sequenced with a NextSeq 500. The public reads were reanalyzed by TCRdb: fastp trimming at Q25, MiXCR alignment, in-frame beta chains only. Each CDR3 protein appears once, grouped with its most common genes and DNA. The sample contains about 83,000 distinct CDR3 sequences, around an eighth of them found a single time. The ten most abundant clones make up 6.5% of the sample. The sequencing sample was made of whole blood. The receptors here all came from an adult who was a healthcare worker with PCR-confirmed SARS-CoV-2 infection or an uninfected control (not recorded which).

This clonotype appeared many times. The V and J genes are TRBV12-3 or TRBV12-4 and TRBJ1-1; D possibly corresponds to TRBD1 (6 bases). Between the trimmed V and J ends, which lost 6 bases and 2 bases, there was a span of 13 bases. This CDR3 is 14 amino acids long. CDR3 loop: CASRSTGLNTEAFF. Here the CDR3 DNA reads TGTGCCAGCAGGTCCACAGGGCTCAACACTGAAGCTTTCTTT.

This clonotype has at least ten counts. The rearrangement uses TRBV30 and TRBJ2-1, with 10 nucleotides matching TRBD2. This CDR3 is 16 amino acids long. Looked up from germline, CDR1 is GTSNPN and CDR2 is SVGIG (reference sequence). V lost 2 bases and J lost 3; bases outside the gene matches: 7. CDR3 coding DNA: TGTGCCTGGAGTCTCTTGTCTAGCGGGAGCTACAATGAGCAGTTCTTC. Its protein is CAWSLLSSGSYNEQFF.

Many counts were recorded for this clonotype. This rearrangement joins TRBV6-2 or TRBV6-3 to TRBJ1-4, with 7 bases lining up with TRBD1. The CDR3 has 14 residues. J was trimmed by 3 bases and V by 6 bases; bases with no gene match: 4. Germline V CDR1 and CDR2: MNHEY, SVGEGT. This CDR3 reads CASSDGTANEKLFF. The CDR3 DNA is TGTGCCAGCAGCGACGGGACAGCTAATGAAAAACTGTTTTTT.

This clonotype has only a few counts. The gene calls are TRBV9 and TRBJ2-7; the D gene could be TRBD1 or TRBD2 (5 bases each). Germline V gene sequence: CDR1 SGDLS, CDR2 YYNGEE. Trimming removed 0 bases from V and 2 bases from J, with 9 bases in between. This CDR3 has 14 residues. The CDR3 reads CASSVDSGPYEQYF. The DNA of the CDR3 is TGTGCCAGCAGCGTAGACTCGGGGCCCTACGAGCAGTACTTC.

This clonotype appeared a few times. This rearrangement joins TRBV9 to TRBJ2-1, with D perhaps matching TRBD1 (5 bases). Germline V lookup: CDR1 SGDLS, CDR2 YYNGEE. The CDR3 sequence is 15 residues long. The ends were cut back, 4 bases at V and 0 bases at J, with 11 bases in the middle. The CDR3 loop reads CASSIGDSSYNEQFF. CDR3 bases: TGTGCCAGCAGCATAGGGGATAGCTCCTACAATGAGCAGTTCTTC. Variable domain in full (rest from reference TRBV9 and TRBJ2-1): DSGVTQTPKHLITATGQRVTLRCSPRSGDLSVYWYQQSLDQGLQFLIQYYNGEERAKGNILERFSAQQFPDLHSELNLSSLELGDSALYFCASSIGDSSYNEQFFGPGTRLTVL.

V and J are TRBV6-2 or TRBV6-3 and TRBJ1-5; D ambiguous. There are 12 residues in the CDR3. Between the trimmed V and J ends, which lost 2 bases and 7 bases, there was a span of 6 bases. Germline V gene lookup returns CDR1 MNHEY and CDR2 SVGEGT. The CDR3 spells CASSYGWQPQHF. CDR3 in DNA: TGTGCCAGCAGTTACGGGTGGCAGCCCCAGCATTTT.